This passage covers 9 T cell receptor beta chains from one sample sequenced in a study of T cells after yellow fever vaccination. In TCRdb, the 5' RACE reads were re-called with MiXCR into one record per CDR3 protein. In the table there are just over 300,000 distinct CDR3 sequences, around 4% of which are singletons. The sample in question was PBMCs, obtained on the day of the yellow fever booster vaccination. These receptors all stem from a man younger than 30 who received the YFV17D yellow fever vaccine.

This clonotype appeared many times. The chain combines TRBV5-1 with TRBJ2-7, with 9 bases identical to TRBD1. The V segment lost 4 bases and the J segment 1 base; nucleotides outside the gene matches: 9. The CDR3 extends over 16 amino acids. Germline V CDR1 and CDR2: SGHRS, YFSETQ. The CDR3 region has the DNA TGCGCCAGCAGCCCGGGGGCACAGGGGGCATCCTACGAGCAGTACTTC. Translating it yields CASSPGAQGASYEQYF. Full variable domain (remainder filled in from reference TRBV5-1 and TRBJ2-7): KAGVTQTPRYLIKTRGQQVTLSCSPISGHRSVSWYQQTPGQGLQFLFEYFSETQRNKGNFPGRFSGRQFSNSRSEMNVSTLELGDSALYLCASSPGAQGASYEQYFGPGTRLTVT.

This sequence joins TRBV30 and TRBJ1-2, with D unclear. The germline V gene has CDR1 GTSNPN and CDR2 SVGIG (reference sequence). V was shortened by 3 bases and J by 4 bases, with 18 bases between the two germline ends. There are 15 residues in the CDR3. CDR3 DNA sequence: TGTGCCTGGAGGAAACGACGGACCAGCGGCTATGGCTACACCTTC. It specifies CAWRKRRTSGYGYTF. The full variable domain, rest sourced from reference TRBV30 and TRBJ1-2, is SQTIHQWPATLVQPVGSPLSLECTVEGTSNPNLYWYRQAAGRGLQLLFYSVGIGQISSEVPQNLSASRPQDRQFILSSKKLLLSDSGFYLCAWRKRRTSGYGYTFGSGTRLTVV.

This clonotype has at least ten counts. The DNA of the CDR3 is TGTGCCAGCAGCTTAGTTCGGCTAGCAGGGGGTGAGCAGTTCTTC. Residues: CASSLVRLAGGEQFF. The rearrangement joins TRBV7-9 to TRBJ2-1, with 7 bases fitting TRBD1. Germline-derived CDR1 and CDR2 are SEHNR and FQNEAQ (reference sequence). V was pared by 1 base and J by 9 bases, with 9 bases of the junction left unmatched. CDR3 size: 15 residues.

This clonotype was seen at least ten times. J is TRBJ2-3 and V is TRBV20-1, with TRBD2 as a possible D gene (7 bases). The germline gives CDR1 DFQATT, CDR2 SNEGSKA (reference sequence). Trimming shortened V by 6 bases and J by 4 bases, and 20 bases separated the two germline ends. The CDR3 sequence is 15 residues long. The CDR3 nucleotides read TGCAGTGCCCCGGTGGGTGGGGGGGCCTCAGATACGCAGTATTTT. This encodes CSAPVGGGASDTQYF.

This clonotype was detected a few times. The chain couples TRBV6-6 to TRBJ2-7; no clear D. V gave up 0 bases and J gave up 3 bases, with 9 bases separating them. CDR1 is MNHNY, CDR2 SVGAGI, per germline (reference sequence). The CDR3 spans 14 residues. In DNA form, the CDR3 reads TGTGCCAGCAGTTACTCTCTAACACGCTACGAGCAGTACTTC. Translating it yields CASSYSLTRYEQYF.

This clonotype appeared many times. J is TRBJ2-4 and V is TRBV5-6, with a possible D match to TRBD2 (6 bases). Trimming left V 4 bases short and J 6 bases short, with 14 bases between. From germline, CDR1 is SGHDT and CDR2 YYEEEE. CDR3 size: 14 residues. The CDR3 sequence is CASSPWGVTNIQYF. Written as DNA, the CDR3 is TGTGCCAGCAGCCCATGGGGGGTTACAAACATTCAGTACTTC.

The chain links TRBV7-2 to TRBJ2-1; 9 positions agree with TRBD1. J was trimmed by 4 bases and V by 5 bases; bases with no gene match: 6. The CDR3 spans 15 residues. Germline CDR1 is SGHTA and CDR2 is FQGNSA. The CDR3 sequence: CASSPDRGWYNEQFF. The CDR3 DNA reads TGTGCCAGCAGCCCGGACAGGGGATGGTACAATGAGCAGTTCTTC.

The sample holds many counts of this clonotype. The chain employs TRBV15 and TRBJ2-5; 7 positions match TRBD1. In germline, CDR1 is LNHNV, CDR2 YYDKDF (reference sequence). The CDR3 loop spans 13 amino acids. The V segment lost 3 bases and the J segment 7 bases; nucleotides outside the gene matches: 5. CDR3 in DNA: TGTGCCACCAGCAGCACAGGGGTTCCGACCCAGTACTTC. Its protein is CATSSTGVPTQYF.

The chain combines TRBV20-1 with TRBJ1-1; D is possibly TRBD1 (5 bases). In germline, CDR1 is DFQATT, CDR2 SNEGSKA (reference sequence). The length of the CDR3 is 12 residues. V was cut by 4 bases and J by 0 bases, with 6 bases left in between. The CDR3 nucleotides are TGCAGTGCTAAGACAGTGAACACTGAAGCTTTCTTT. Its translation: CSAKTVNTEAFF.